This is a list of T cell receptor beta chains from one sample in a study of shared T cell receptors in the human thymus. Some clones are missing from TCRdb's copy, which holds only in-frame ones; the method was immunoSEQ multiplex PCR. The data contain 450,000 to 650,000 clones, about four fifths of them singletons. These data were also reused for a study on human thymus T cells.

Sequencing was carried out using thymocytes. These receptors were collected from a boy under two years old with a congenital heart defect. The CDR3 runs from the conserved cysteine through the conserved F or W. The order of the fields is clone size, J gene, D gene, V gene, CDR3 DNA, CDR3 protein. A D gene is named only where the DNA matches it firmly. Clone size is given for some rows only: seen once, a few or many times, or a class if the clone is expanded.

clone size: .
J gene: TRBJ2-7
D gene: TRBD1
V gene: TRBV5-4
CDR3 DNA: TGTGCCAGCAGCTTGACTACAGGGGAAGAAGAGCAGTACTTC
CDR3 protein: CASSLTTGEEEQYF

clone size: .
J gene: TRBJ2-1
D gene: TRBD2
V gene: TRBV4-1
CDR3 DNA: TGCGCCAGCAGCCAAGAACCGATTACTAGCGGGAGTGGGATCTACAATGAGCAGTTCTTC
CDR3 protein: CASSQEPITSGSGIYNEQFF

clone size: .
J gene: TRBJ1-2
D gene: .
V gene: TRBV7-9
CDR3 DNA: TGTGCCAGCAGCCGCAGGACAGCAAACTATGGCTACACCTTC
CDR3 protein: CASSRRTANYGYTF

clone size: .
J gene: TRBJ2-1
D gene: .
V gene: TRBV20-1
CDR3 DNA: TGCAGTGCTAAGGGGCTTGAGCAGTTCTTC
CDR3 protein: CSAKGLEQFF

clone size: once
J gene: TRBJ2-1
D gene: TRBD2
V gene: TRBV6-5
CDR3 DNA: TGTGCCAGCAGTTACGGGACTAGCCTCTACAATGAGCAGTTCTTC
CDR3 protein: CASSYGTSLYNEQFF

clone size: .
J gene: TRBJ2-5
D gene: TRBD1
V gene: TRBV4-3
CDR3 DNA: TGCGCCAGCAGCCAAGAGGGGGACAGCAATGGGACCCAGTACTTC
CDR3 protein: CASSQEGDSNGTQYF

clone size: few
J gene: TRBJ1-1
D gene: .
V gene: TRBV4-2
CDR3 DNA: TGTGCCAGCAGCCAAGATAACAGGGTTAGGACTGAAGCTTTCTTT
CDR3 protein: CASSQDNRVRTEAFF

clone size: .
J gene: TRBJ2-1
D gene: .
V gene: TRBV10-1
CDR3 DNA: TGCGCCAGCAGTGAGTCGGCGGCTAGCTTCAATGAGCAGTTCTTC
CDR3 protein: CASSESAASFNEQFF

clone size: .
J gene: TRBJ2-2
D gene: TRBD2
V gene: TRBV5-6
CDR3 DNA: TGTGCCAGCAGCCCCGGACTAGCGGGAGAAGCGAACACCGGGGAGCTGTTTTTT
CDR3 protein: CASSPGLAGEANTGELFF

clone size: .
J gene: TRBJ2-1
D gene: TRBD2
V gene: TRBV11-2
CDR3 DNA: TGTGCCAGCAGTTTCCACTTAGCGGGAGAGTCCTACAATGAGCAGTTCTTC
CDR3 protein: CASSFHLAGESYNEQFF

clone size: .
J gene: TRBJ2-7
D gene: TRBD2
V gene: TRBV4-2
CDR3 DNA: TGTGCCAGCAGCCAAGATCTCCGGGTAGGTGAAATTAGCGGGAACTCCTACGAGCAGTACTTC
CDR3 protein: CASSQDLRVGEISGNSYEQYF

clone size: .
J gene: TRBJ2-1
D gene: TRBD2
V gene: TRBV6-1
CDR3 DNA: TGTGCCAGCAGTGTTACGGGAGGGCCCTACAATGAGCAGTTCTTC
CDR3 protein: CASSVTGGPYNEQFF

clone size: .
J gene: TRBJ2-3
D gene: TRBD2
V gene: TRBV27
CDR3 DNA: TGTGCCAGCAGTTTGGGGACTAGCGGGCCCCTCTTGGATACGCAGTATTTT
CDR3 protein: CASSLGTSGPLLDTQYF

clone size: .
J gene: TRBJ2-1
D gene: TRBD2
V gene: TRBV10-1
CDR3 DNA: TGCGCCAGCGCGGGAGCTTCCTACAATGAGCAGTTCTTC
CDR3 protein: CASAGASYNEQFF

clone size: once
J gene: TRBJ2-7
D gene: .
V gene: TRBV14
CDR3 DNA: TGTGCCAGCAGCCATGGCGTGGGGGGGGCGATCTACGAGCAGTACTTC
CDR3 protein: CASSHGVGGAIYEQYF

clone size: once
J gene: TRBJ2-2
D gene: TRBD1
V gene: TRBV5-4
CDR3 DNA: TGTGCCAGCAGCACAATGACAGGGACCAACACCGGGGAGCTGTTTTTT
CDR3 protein: CASSTMTGTNTGELFF

clone size: .
J gene: TRBJ2-1
D gene: TRBD2
V gene: TRBV4-3
CDR3 DNA: TGCGCCAGCAGCCGCGCTCCGGGACTAGCGGGAGGCCGCCCCTACAATGAGCAGTTCTTC
CDR3 protein: CASSRAPGLAGGRPYNEQFF

clone size: .
J gene: TRBJ2-2
D gene: TRBD2
V gene: TRBV5-1
CDR3 DNA: TGCGCCAGCAGCTTGGGACTAGCGGGAGGGCCGAGGACCGGGGAGCTGTTTTTT
CDR3 protein: CASSLGLAGGPRTGELFF

clone size: few
J gene: TRBJ2-3
D gene: TRBD1
V gene: TRBV11-3
CDR3 DNA: TGTGCCAGCAGCCTAAACCCGGGACAGTGTTCAGATACGCAGTATTTT
CDR3 protein: CASSLNPGQCSDTQYF

clone size: .
J gene: TRBJ2-3
D gene: TRBD1
V gene: TRBV19
CDR3 DNA: TGTGCCAGTACGGGACAGTCCCTTCCGGCTACGCAGTATTTT
CDR3 protein: CASTGQSLPATQYF

clone size: .
J gene: TRBJ2-7
D gene: .
V gene: TRBV11-2
CDR3 DNA: TGTGCCAGCAGCCCCCCAAGAAGGAGGGGGCCTGAAGCCTACGAGCAGTACTTC
CDR3 protein: CASSPPRRRGPEAYEQYF

clone size: .
J gene: TRBJ2-7
D gene: .
V gene: TRBV6-5
CDR3 DNA: TGTGCCAGCGGTAAAAGGGACACCCACTACGAGCAGTACTTC
CDR3 protein: CASGKRDTHYEQYF

clone size: .
J gene: TRBJ2-7
D gene: .
V gene: TRBV18
CDR3 DNA: TGTGCCAGCTCACCACCGGGAGGAGGCCCCGAGCAGTACTTC
CDR3 protein: CASSPPGGGPEQYF

clone size: .
J gene: TRBJ1-2
D gene: .
V gene: TRBV19
CDR3 DNA: TGTGCCAGTAGTATGCCAGACAATGGCTACACCTTC
CDR3 protein: CASSMPDNGYTF

clone size: few
J gene: TRBJ2-3
D gene: TRBD2
V gene: TRBV28
CDR3 DNA: TGTGCCAGCAGCCGGAGCGGGAGGGCAACAGATACGCAGTATTTT
CDR3 protein: CASSRSGRATDTQYF

clone size: few
J gene: TRBJ2-3
D gene: .
V gene: TRBV25-1
CDR3 DNA: TGTGCCAGCAGTGAATATTCGGAGGGACCCCCCGGCACAGATACGCAGTATTTT
CDR3 protein: CASSEYSEGPPGTDTQYF

clone size: .
J gene: TRBJ2-1
D gene: .
V gene: TRBV11-3
CDR3 DNA: TGTGCCAGCAGCCCGAAACGTAGCAGACGTCACAATGAGCAGTTCTTC
CDR3 protein: CASSPKRSRRHNEQFF

clone size: .
J gene: TRBJ2-7
D gene: .
V gene: TRBV21-1
CDR3 DNA: TGTGCCAGCAATAACCCAGGGCCCCGCCACCCCTACGAGCAGTACTTC
CDR3 protein: CASNNPGPRHPYEQYF

clone size: .
J gene: TRBJ1-1
D gene: TRBD1
V gene: TRBV19
CDR3 DNA: TGTGCCAGTAGTATGACAGGGTACCAAGGGCAGTTTAGGCTGAACACTGAAGCTTTCTTT
CDR3 protein: CASSMTGYQGQFRLNTEAFF

clone size: .
J gene: TRBJ2-7
D gene: TRBD2
V gene: TRBV19
CDR3 DNA: TGTGCCAGTAGCCGACCCGGGACTATCTCCTACGAGCAGTACTTC
CDR3 protein: CASSRPGTISYEQYF

clone size: few
J gene: TRBJ2-7
D gene: TRBD1
V gene: TRBV30
CDR3 DNA: TGTGCCTGGATCGGACAGGCCAGTCACGAGCAGTACTTC
CDR3 protein: CAWIGQASHEQYF

clone size: .
J gene: TRBJ1-5
D gene: .
V gene: TRBV30
CDR3 DNA: TGTGCCTGGGGTGTATATAGACGGGGCAATCAGCCCCAGCATTTT
CDR3 protein: CAWGVYRRGNQPQHF

clone size: .
J gene: TRBJ2-1
D gene: TRBD2
V gene: TRBV4-3
CDR3 DNA: TGCGCCAGCAGCCAAGACTCAAGCGGGGGGGCCCTAGACAATGAGCAGTTCTTC
CDR3 protein: CASSQDSSGGALDNEQFF